A selection of T cell receptor beta chains follows, all from one sample in a study of OX40 agonist ivuxolimab in advanced cancers. Method: immunoSEQ multiplex PCR; TCRdb's copy keeps in-frame clones and lacks some. The data show tens of thousands of clones, with over 75% seen just once and approximately 5% held by the top ten. Sequencing was performed on CD4+ or CD8+ T cells sorted from blood, taken in a trial of the OX40 agonist ivuxolimab. These receptors all come from an adult with an advanced solid tumor such as melanoma, head and neck, liver or kidney cancer. Each CDR3 is given with its conserved first and last residue. The order of the fields is J gene, D gene, V gene, clone size, CDR3 DNA, CDR3 protein. A D gene is named only where the DNA matches it firmly. A clone size is listed for some rows: how often the clone was seen (once, few, many), or a class if it is expanded.

>TRBJ2-7|TRBD2|TRBV19|-
TGTGCCAGTAGTAAGACCCACGGGGGGGCCGATTACGAGCAGTACTTC
CASSKTHGGADYEQYF
>TRBJ1-1|-|TRBV11-2|few
TGTGCCAGCAGCAGATCCCAAATCGACAGTGAAGCTTTCTTT
CASSRSQIDSEAFF
>TRBJ2-3|-|TRBV5-5|-
TGTGCCAGCAGCTTGTCTTGGGATACGCAGTATTTT
CASSLSWDTQYF
>TRBJ2-5|-|TRBV5-1|-
TGCGCCAGCAGCCTAAATAACCTTTACCAAGAGACCCAGTACTTC
CASSLNNLYQETQYF
>TRBJ2-3|TRBD1|TRBV9|-
TGTGCCAGCAGCCACCTTCCGGGACAGGGGACAGATACGCAGTATTTT
CASSHLPGQGTDTQYF
>TRBJ2-1|-|TRBV11-3|few
TGTGCCAGCAGCCGTAGGAATGAGCAGTTCTTC
CASSRRNEQFF
>TRBJ2-1|TRBD2|TRBV7-2|few
TGTGCCAGCAGCCCCAGCGGGGTCCTGAATGAGCAGTTCTTC
CASSPSGVLNEQFF
>TRBJ1-1|TRBD1|TRBV29-1|-
TGCAGCGCCCAACGGGACAGGTACACTGAAGCTTTCTTT
CSAQRDRYTEAFF
>TRBJ2-1|-|TRBV7-3|-
TGTGCCAGCAGCCCATACAATGGGGGTGAGCAGTTCTTC
CASSPYNGGEQFF
>TRBJ1-4|-|TRBV19|-
TGTGCCAGTAGTAGGGGACGGGATAATGAAAAACTGTTTTTT
CASSRGRDNEKLFF
>TRBJ1-2|TRBD1|TRBV6-1|-
TGTGCCAGCGGAGTGGGACAGGGGGCGGGTGGCTACACCTTC
CASGVGQGAGGYTF
>TRBJ2-7|-|TRBV7-9|-
TGTGCCAGCACCCAAACAGCTTCCTACGAGCAGTACTTC
CASTQTASYEQYF
>TRBJ1-5|-|TRBV5-6|-
TGTGCCAGCACAGAACAGGGCACGAACAATCAGCCCCAGCATTTT
CASTEQGTNNQPQHF
>TRBJ2-1|-|TRBV6-1|-
TGTGCCAGCACCGGGACCCTCCACAATGAGCAGTTCTTC
CASTGTLHNEQFF
>TRBJ1-6|-|TRBV5-4|few
TGTGCCAGCAGCGAAAGGGGACGCTCCTATAATTCACCCCTCCACTTT
CASSERGRSYNSPLHF
>TRBJ1-4|TRBD1|TRBV5-6|-
TGTGCCAGCAGCCGGGACAGGGGCTGGGAAAAACTGTTTTTT
CASSRDRGWEKLFF
>TRBJ1-2|-|TRBV29-1|-
TGCAGCGTTGAAGATGGGGCAGGGGACTATGGCTACACCTTC
CSVEDGAGDYGYTF